This T cell receptor beta chain came from a study of blood T cell repertoires in COVID-19. About the research overall: The origin of the acute and convalescent COVID-19 samples was the United States, Italy and Spain. PBMCs, B-cell-depleted T cells, or T cells were the source of the cDNA or gDNA that made up the material.

Assay used: immunoSEQ multiplex PCR; TCRdb lists only in-frame clones, some missing. Altogether 50,000 to 60,000 clones are present, 80% to 85% being singletons, with the ten largest covering around 9.1%. The CDR3 is made up of 15 amino acids. With 0 bases removed from V and 0 bases from J, the gap between germline ends came to 5 bases. Germline V gene sequence: CDR1 SEHNR, CDR2 FQNEAQ (reference sequence). This clone was counted a few times. The chain links TRBV7-9 to TRBJ1-4; no clear D. The sample was peripheral blood. The clonotype comes from a man at least 80 years old with COVID-19, enrolled during active disease. Written as DNA, the CDR3 is TGTGCCAGCAGCTTAGCCAGGACAACTAATGAAAAACTGTTTTTT. Encoded protein: CASSLARTTNEKLFF.